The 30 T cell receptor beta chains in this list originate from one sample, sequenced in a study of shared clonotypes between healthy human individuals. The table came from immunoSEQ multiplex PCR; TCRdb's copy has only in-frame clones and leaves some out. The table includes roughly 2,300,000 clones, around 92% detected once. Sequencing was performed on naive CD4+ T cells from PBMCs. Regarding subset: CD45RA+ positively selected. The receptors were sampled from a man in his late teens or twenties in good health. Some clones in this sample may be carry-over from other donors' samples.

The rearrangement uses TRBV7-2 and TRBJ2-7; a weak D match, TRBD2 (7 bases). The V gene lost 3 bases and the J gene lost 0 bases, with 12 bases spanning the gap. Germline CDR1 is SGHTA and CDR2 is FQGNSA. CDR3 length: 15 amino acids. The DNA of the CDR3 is TGTGCCAGCAGCTTGGGAGGGGGGGCCTCCTACGAGCAGTACTTC. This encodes CASSLGGGASYEQYF.

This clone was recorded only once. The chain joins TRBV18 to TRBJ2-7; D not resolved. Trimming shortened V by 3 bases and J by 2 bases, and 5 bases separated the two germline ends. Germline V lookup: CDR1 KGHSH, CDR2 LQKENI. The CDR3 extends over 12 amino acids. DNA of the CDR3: TGTGCCAGCTCACCCTTTCCCTACGAGCAGTACTTC. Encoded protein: CASSPFPYEQYF.

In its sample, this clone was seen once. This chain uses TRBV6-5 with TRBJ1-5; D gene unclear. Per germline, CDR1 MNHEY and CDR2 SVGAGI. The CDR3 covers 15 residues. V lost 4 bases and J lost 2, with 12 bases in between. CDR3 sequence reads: CASSSGLGGNQPQHF. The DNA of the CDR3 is TGTGCCAGCAGTTCGGGCCTGGGCGGCAATCAGCCCCAGCATTTT.

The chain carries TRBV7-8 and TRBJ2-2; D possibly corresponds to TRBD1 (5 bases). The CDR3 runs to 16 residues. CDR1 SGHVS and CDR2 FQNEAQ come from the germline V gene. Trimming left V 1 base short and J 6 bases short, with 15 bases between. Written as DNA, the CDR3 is TGTGCCAGCAGCTTAGTAAATGCAGGGCTGGCCGGGGAGCTGTTTTTT. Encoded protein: CASSLVNAGLAGELFF. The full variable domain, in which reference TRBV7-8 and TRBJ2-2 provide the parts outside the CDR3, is GAGVSQSPRYKVAKRGQDVALRCDPISGHVSLFWYQQALGQGPEFLTYFQNEAQLDKSGLPSDRFFAERPEGSVSTLKIQRTQQEDSAVYLCASSLVNAGLAGELFFGEGSRLTVL.

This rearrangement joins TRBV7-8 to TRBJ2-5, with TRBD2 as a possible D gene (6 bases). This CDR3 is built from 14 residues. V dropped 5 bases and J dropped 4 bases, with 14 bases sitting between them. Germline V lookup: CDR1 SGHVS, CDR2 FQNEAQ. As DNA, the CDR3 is TGTGCCAGCAGCAAGAGATGGGGGGTAGAGACCCAGTACTTC. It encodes CASSKRWGVETQYF. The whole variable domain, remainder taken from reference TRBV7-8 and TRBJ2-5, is GAGVSQSPRYKVAKRGQDVALRCDPISGHVSLFWYQQALGQGPEFLTYFQNEAQLDKSGLPSDRFFAERPEGSVSTLKIQRTQQEDSAVYLCASSKRWGVETQYFGPGTRLLVL.

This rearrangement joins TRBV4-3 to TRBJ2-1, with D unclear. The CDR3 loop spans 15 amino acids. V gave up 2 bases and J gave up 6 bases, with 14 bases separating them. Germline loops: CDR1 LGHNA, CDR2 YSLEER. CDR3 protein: CASSQSIRSGNEQFF. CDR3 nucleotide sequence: TGCGCCAGCAGCCAATCGATTCGTTCGGGCAATGAGCAGTTCTTC.

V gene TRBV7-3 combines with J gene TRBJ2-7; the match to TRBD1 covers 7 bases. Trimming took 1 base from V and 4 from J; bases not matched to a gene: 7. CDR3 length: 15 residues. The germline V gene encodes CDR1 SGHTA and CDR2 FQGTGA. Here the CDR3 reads CASSLIPGQAYEQYF. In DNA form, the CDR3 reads TGTGCCAGCAGCTTAATCCCCGGACAGGCTTACGAGCAGTACTTC.

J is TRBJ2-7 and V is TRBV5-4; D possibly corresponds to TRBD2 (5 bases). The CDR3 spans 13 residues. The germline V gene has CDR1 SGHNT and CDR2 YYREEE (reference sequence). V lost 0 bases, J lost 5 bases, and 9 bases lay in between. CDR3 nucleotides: TGTGCCAGCAGCTTGGGTAGTAGCGACGAGCAGTACTTC. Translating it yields CASSLGSSDEQYF.

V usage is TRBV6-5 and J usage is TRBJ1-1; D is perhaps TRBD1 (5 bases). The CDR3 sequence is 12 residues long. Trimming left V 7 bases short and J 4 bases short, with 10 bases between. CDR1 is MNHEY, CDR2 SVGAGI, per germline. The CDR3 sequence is CASTAGGTEAFF. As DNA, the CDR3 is TGTGCCAGCACCGCCGGGGGCACTGAAGCTTTCTTT.

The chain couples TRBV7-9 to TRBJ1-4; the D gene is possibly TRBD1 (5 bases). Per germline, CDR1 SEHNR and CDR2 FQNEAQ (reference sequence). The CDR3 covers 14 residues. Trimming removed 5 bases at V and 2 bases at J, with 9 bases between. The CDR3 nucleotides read TGTGCCAGCAGCACGCAGGGTACTAATGAAAAACTGTTTTTT. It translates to CASSTQGTNEKLFF.

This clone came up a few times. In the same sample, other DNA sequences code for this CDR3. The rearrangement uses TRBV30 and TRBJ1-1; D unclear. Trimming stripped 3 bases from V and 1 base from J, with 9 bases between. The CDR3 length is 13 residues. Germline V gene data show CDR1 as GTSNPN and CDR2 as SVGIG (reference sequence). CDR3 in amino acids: CAWSSQPNTEAFF. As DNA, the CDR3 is TGTGCCTGGAGCTCTCAACCGAACACTGAAGCTTTCTTT.

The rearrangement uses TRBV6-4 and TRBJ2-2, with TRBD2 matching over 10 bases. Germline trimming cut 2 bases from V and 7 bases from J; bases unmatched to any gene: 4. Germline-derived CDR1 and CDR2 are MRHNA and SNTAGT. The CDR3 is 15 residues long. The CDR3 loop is CASSDQREGGGELFF. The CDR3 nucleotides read TGTGCCAGCAGTGACCAGCGGGAGGGTGGCGGGGAGCTGTTTTTT.

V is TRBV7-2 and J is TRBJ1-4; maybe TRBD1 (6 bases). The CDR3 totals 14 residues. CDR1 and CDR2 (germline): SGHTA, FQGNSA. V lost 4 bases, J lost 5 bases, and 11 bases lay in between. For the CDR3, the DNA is TGTGCCAGCAGCTCGGACAGCGGGAATGAAAAACTGTTTTTT. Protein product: CASSSDSGNEKLFF. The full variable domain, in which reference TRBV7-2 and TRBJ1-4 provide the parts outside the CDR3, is GAGVSQSPSNKVTEKGKDVELRCDPISGHTALYWYRQSLGQGLEFLIYFQGNSAPDKSGLPSDRFSAERTGGSVSTLTIQRTQQEDSAVYLCASSSDSGNEKLFFGSGTQLSVL.

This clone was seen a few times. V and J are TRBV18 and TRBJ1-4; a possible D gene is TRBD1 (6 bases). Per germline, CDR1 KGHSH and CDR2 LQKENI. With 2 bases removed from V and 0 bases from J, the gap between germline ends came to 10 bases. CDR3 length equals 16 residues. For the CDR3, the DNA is TGTGCCAGCTCACCAAACAGGGTCACAACTAATGAAAAACTGTTTTTT. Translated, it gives CASSPNRVTTNEKLFF.

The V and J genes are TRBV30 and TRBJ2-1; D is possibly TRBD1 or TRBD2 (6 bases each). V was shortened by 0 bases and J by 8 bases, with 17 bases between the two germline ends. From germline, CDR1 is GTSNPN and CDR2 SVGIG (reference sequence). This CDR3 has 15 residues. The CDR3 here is CAWSVLGGFADEQFF. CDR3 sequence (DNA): TGTGCCTGGAGTGTACTAGGGGGGTTTGCGGATGAGCAGTTCTTC.

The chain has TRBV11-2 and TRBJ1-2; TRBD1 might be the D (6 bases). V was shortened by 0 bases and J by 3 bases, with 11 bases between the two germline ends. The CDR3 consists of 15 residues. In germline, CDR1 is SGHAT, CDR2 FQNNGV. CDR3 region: CASSLEWGADYGYTF. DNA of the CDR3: TGTGCCAGCAGCTTAGAATGGGGGGCGGACTATGGCTACACCTTC.

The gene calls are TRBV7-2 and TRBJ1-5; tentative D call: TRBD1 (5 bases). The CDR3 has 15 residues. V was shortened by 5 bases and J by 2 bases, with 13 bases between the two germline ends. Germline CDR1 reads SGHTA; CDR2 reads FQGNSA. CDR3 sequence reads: CASSPSLGGNQPQHF. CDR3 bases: TGTGCCAGCAGCCCCTCACTGGGGGGCAATCAGCCCCAGCATTTT.

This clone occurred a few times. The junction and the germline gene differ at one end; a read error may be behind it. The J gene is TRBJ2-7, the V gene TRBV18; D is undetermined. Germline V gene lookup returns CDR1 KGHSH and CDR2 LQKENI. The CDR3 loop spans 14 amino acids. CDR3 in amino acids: CASSPYTGSNEQYF. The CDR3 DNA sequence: TGTGCCAGCTCACCATATACGGGCTCCAACGAGCAGTACTTC.

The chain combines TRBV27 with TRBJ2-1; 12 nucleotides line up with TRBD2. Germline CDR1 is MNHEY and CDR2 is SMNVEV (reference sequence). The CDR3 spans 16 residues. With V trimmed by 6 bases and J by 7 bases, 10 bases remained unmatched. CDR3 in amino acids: CASSRLGLAGGNEQFF. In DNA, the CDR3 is TGTGCCAGCAGCAGATTGGGGCTAGCGGGAGGGAATGAGCAGTTCTTC.

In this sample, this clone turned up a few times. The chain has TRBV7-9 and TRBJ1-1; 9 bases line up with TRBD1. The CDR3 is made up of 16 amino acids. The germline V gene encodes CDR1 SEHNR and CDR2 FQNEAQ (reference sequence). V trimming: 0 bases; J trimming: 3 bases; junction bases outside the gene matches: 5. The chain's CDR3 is CASSLAFRDRDTEAFF. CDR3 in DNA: TGTGCCAGCAGCTTAGCGTTCCGGGACAGGGACACTGAAGCTTTCTTT.

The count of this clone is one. The CDR3, as DNA: TGTGTTGCTGGGGGCCGTCAGTTCTCTGGAAACACCATATATTTT. Protein: CVAGGRQFSGNTIYF. This rearrangement joins TRBV30 to TRBJ1-3; maybe TRBD1 (6 bases). The CDR3 loop spans 15 amino acids. Germline values: CDR1 GTSNPN, CDR2 SVGIG (reference sequence).

The CDR3 here is CASSLDRDTEAFF. CDR3 bases: TGTGCCAGCTCTCTCGACCGGGACACTGAAGCTTTCTTT. The chain has TRBV18 and TRBJ1-1, with D unresolved. The CDR3 loop spans 13 amino acids. Per the germline V gene, CDR1 is KGHSH and CDR2 is LQKENI. With 6 bases removed from V and 3 bases from J, the gap between germline ends came to 11 bases.

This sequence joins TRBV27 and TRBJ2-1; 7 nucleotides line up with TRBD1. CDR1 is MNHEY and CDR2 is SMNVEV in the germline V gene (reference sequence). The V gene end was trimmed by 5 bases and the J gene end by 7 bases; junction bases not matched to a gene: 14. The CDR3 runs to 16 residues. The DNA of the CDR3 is TGTGCCAGCAGTATAACAGGGGTCGCGTCAAGGAATGAGCAGTTCTTC. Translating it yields CASSITGVASRNEQFF.

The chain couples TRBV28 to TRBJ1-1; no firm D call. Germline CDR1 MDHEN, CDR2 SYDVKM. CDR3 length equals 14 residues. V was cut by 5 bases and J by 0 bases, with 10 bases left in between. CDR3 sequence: CASSIQGLNTEAFF. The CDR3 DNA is TGTGCCAGCAGTATACAAGGCCTGAACACTGAAGCTTTCTTT.

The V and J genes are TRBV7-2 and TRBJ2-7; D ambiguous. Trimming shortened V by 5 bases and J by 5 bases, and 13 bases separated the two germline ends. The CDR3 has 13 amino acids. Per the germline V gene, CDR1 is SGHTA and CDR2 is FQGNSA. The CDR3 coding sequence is TGTGCCAGCAGCAGGAACTCAATCGACGAGCAGTACTTC. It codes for CASSRNSIDEQYF.

Written as DNA, the CDR3 is TGTGCCAGCAGTTACGAACAGGGGTACCGTGGCTACACCTTC. Residues: CASSYEQGYRGYTF. This rearrangement joins TRBV6-5 to TRBJ1-2; 7 bases agree with TRBD1. Germline V gives CDR1 MNHEY, CDR2 SVGAGI. The CDR3 sequence is 14 residues long. V trimming: 2 bases; J trimming: 7 bases; junction bases outside the gene matches: 7.

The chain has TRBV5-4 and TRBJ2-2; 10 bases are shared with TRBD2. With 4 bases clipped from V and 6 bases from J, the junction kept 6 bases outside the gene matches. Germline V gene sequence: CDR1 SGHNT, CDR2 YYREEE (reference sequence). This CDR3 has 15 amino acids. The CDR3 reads CASSPGTSESGELFF. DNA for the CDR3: TGTGCCAGCAGCCCCGGGACTAGCGAGTCCGGGGAGCTGTTTTTT.

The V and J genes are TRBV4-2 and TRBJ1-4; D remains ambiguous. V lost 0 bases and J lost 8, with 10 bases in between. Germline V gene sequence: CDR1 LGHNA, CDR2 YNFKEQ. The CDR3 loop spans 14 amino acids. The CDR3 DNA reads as TGTGCCAGCAGCCAAGAAGAGGGTACCGAAAAACTGTTTTTT. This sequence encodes CASSQEEGTEKLFF.

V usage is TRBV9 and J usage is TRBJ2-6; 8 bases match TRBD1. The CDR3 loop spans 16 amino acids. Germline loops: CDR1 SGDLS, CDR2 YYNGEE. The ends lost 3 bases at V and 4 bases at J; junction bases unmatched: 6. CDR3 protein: CASSAHQGAGANVLTF. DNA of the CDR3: TGTGCCAGCAGCGCCCATCAGGGGGCGGGGGCCAACGTCCTGACTTTC.

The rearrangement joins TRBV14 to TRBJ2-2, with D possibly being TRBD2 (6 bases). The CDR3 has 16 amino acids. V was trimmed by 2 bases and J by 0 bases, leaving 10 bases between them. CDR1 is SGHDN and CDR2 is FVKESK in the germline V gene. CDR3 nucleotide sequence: TGTGCCAGCAGCCAACCGGGAGCCGCGAACACCGGGGAGCTGTTTTTT. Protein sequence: CASSQPGAANTGELFF.